Listed below are T cell receptor beta chains from one sample, sequenced in a study of beta chain features in type 1 diabetes. Sequencing used immunoSEQ multiplex PCR; TCRdb keeps in-frame clones, though not all of them. The sample records hundreds of thousands of clones, 68% being singletons. The sequencing input was naive CD4+ T cells from blood. Every receptor here comes from a man aged 25 to 40 in good health. Both conserved end residues are part of each CDR3. D genes are given only for firm matches. A row's size may be missing; if present it is once, few, many or a size class.

>TRBJ2-1|-|-|TRBV11-2
CASSPLGVYEQFF
TGTGCCAGCAGCCCGTTAGGGGTGTATGAGCAGTTCTTC
>TRBJ2-3|-|-|TRBV29-1
CSGRPETDTQYF
TGCAGCGGAAGGCCAGAAACAGATACGCAGTATTTT
>TRBJ2-5|TRBD1|-|TRBV9
CASSVEGTGVRETQYF
TGTGCCAGCAGCGTAGAGGGGACAGGGGTCCGAGAGACCCAGTACTTC
>TRBJ2-5|-|-|TRBV18
CASSPTISEQETQYF
TGTGCCAGCTCCCCAACTATCTCGGAGCAAGAGACCCAGTACTTC
>TRBJ2-7|-|-|TRBV30
CAWSSFDEQYF
TGTGCCTGGAGTTCGTTCGACGAGCAGTACTTC
>TRBJ2-3|TRBD1|-|TRBV4-1
CASKGTGGTPTSTDTQYF
TGCGCCAGCAAGGGAACAGGGGGGACCCCAACTAGCACAGATACGCAGTATTTT
>TRBJ2-7|-|-|TRBV2
CASQDGYEQYF
TGTGCCAGCCAGGACGGCTACGAGCAGTACTTC
>TRBJ2-7|TRBD1|-|TRBV19
CASSQPGQGDYEQYF
TGTGCCAGTAGTCAGCCGGGACAGGGGGACTACGAGCAGTACTTC
>TRBJ2-5|-|few|TRBV9
CASSVATTEETQYF
TGTGCCAGCAGCGTAGCTACGACAGAAGAGACCCAGTACTTC
>TRBJ2-5|-|-|TRBV20-1
CSGQGGETQYF
TGCAGTGGTCAGGGGGGAGAGACCCAGTACTTC
>TRBJ1-1|-|-|TRBV7-2
CASSLQNSKGTEAFF
TGTGCCAGCAGCTTACAAAACAGTAAGGGGACTGAAGCTTTCTTT
>TRBJ2-2|-|-|TRBV27
CASSYTSPGELFF
TGTGCCAGCAGTTATACGTCCCCCGGGGAGCTGTTTTTT
>TRBJ1-5|-|once|TRBV11-2
CASSLGAVGPQHF
TGTGCCAGCAGCTTGGGGGCGGTTGGACCCCAGCATTTT